This T cell receptor (beta chain) was profiled in a study of OX40 agonist ivuxolimab in advanced cancers. At the level of the whole study: Ivuxolimab was an agonistic, fully human IgG2 monoclonal antibody directed against OX40 (CD134), a costimulatory receptor. Intravenous ivuxolimab was administered to patients every 2 weeks at six dose levels: 0.01, 0.1, 0.3, 1.5, 3 and 10 mg/kg. In the dose-escalation cohort, 82.7% of patients were male, and the mean age was 60 years with a range of about 23 to 79. Of the 50 to 55 dose-escalation patients, hepatocellular carcinoma was present in 19, melanoma in roughly 15, renal cell carcinoma in 9 and head and neck cancer in 9. Prior anti-PD-1, anti-PD-L1 or anti-CTLA-4 therapy was permitted, and approximately 40% of dose-escalation patients had received checkpoint inhibitors. Partial responses occurred in three dose-escalation patients: two with cutaneous melanoma and one with hepatocellular carcinoma. Peripheral TCRbeta sequencing aimed to test whether ivuxolimab altered TCR sequence diversity and caused clonal T-cell expansion. The paper describes the monotherapy dose-escalation part (N = 52 patients) of the phase I trial of ivuxolimab. The investigation overall reported the following: The antigen specificity of the clonally expanded peripheral T cells was not determined. Low levels of normalized T-cell clonal expansion were also shown by some nonresponding patients. In the 0.1-3.0 mg/kg groups, partial responders had among the lowest normalized peripheral clonal expansion, particularly in CD8+ T cells. After ivuxolimab, CD8+ T cells had more expanded clones than CD4+ T cells on average. At doses from 0.1 to 3.0 mg/kg, clonal expansion was seen in both CD4+ and CD8+ blood T cells between baseline and week 6.

The germline V gene yields SGHRS for CDR1 and YFSETQ for CDR2. The CDR3 holds 14 amino acids from the cysteine to the phenylalanine. Only the CDR3 region is kept as DNA, spanning 42 bases read in frame from base 1. V ends up 4 bases short and J 4 bases short, with an unmatched junction base count of 6. To sequence the TCRbeta CDR3 region, genomic DNA was isolated from the sorted cells. The immunoSEQ Assay was used to sequence the TCRbeta CDR3 regions. Not all clones reach the TCRdb copy of this immuneACCESS table, which keeps in-frame sequences only. Checked studies attribute under half of the gap to unresolved V genes and leave the rest unexplained. This sample lists around 66,000 clones; roughly 85% were detected once. Roughly 4% of the sample goes to the ten largest clones. As regards this clone: This clone's antigen is unknown. No much larger clonotype is one base removed from it; base qualities were not supplied.

The trial excluded patients who had a history of autoimmune disease or who were on systemic immunosuppression. In every dose cohort, peripheral blood was drawn for TCR sequencing at baseline, cycle 4 day 1, and cycle 7 day 1. Samples came from an open-label, multicenter, first-in-human phase I dose-escalation trial of ivuxolimab. Adults with locally advanced or metastatic melanoma, renal cell, hepatocellular, or head and neck squamous cell carcinoma were enrolled in the trial. Before TCR sequencing, CD4+ T cells and CD8+ T cells from peripheral blood were sorted into separate populations. This sequence was found in an adult with an advanced solid tumor such as melanoma, head and neck, liver or kidney cancer. The sequence is built from TRBV5-1 and TRBJ2-7, with 9 bases aligning to TRBD2. Sequenced here: CD4+ or CD8+ T cells sorted from blood, sampled in a trial of the OX40 agonist ivuxolimab. For the CDR3, the sequence is CASSATSGFYEQYF. Read as DNA, the sequence is TGCGCCAGCAGCGCCACTAGCGGGTTTTACGAGCAGTACTTC.